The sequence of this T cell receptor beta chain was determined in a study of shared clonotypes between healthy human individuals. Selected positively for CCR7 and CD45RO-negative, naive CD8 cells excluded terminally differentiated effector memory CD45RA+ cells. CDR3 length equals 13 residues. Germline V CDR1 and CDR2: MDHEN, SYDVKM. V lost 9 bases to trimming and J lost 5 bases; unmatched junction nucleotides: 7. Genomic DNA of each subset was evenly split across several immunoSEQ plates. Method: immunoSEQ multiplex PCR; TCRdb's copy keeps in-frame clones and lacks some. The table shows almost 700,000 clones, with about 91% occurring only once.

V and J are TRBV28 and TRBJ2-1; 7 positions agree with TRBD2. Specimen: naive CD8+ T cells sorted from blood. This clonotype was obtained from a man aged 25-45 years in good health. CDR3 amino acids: CASHKRGNNEQFF. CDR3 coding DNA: TGTGCCAGTCATAAGCGGGGAAACAATGAGCAGTTCTTC.